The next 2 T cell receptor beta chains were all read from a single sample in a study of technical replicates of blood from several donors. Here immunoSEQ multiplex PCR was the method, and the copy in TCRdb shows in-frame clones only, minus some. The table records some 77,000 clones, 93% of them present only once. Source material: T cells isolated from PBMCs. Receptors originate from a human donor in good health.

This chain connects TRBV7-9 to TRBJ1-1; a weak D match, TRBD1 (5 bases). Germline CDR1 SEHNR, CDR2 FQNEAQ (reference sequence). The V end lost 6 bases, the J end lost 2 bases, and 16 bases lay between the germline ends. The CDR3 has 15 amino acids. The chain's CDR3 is CASRNFTGANTEAFF. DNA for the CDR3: TGTGCCAGCAGAAACTTTACAGGAGCTAACACTGAAGCTTTCTTT.

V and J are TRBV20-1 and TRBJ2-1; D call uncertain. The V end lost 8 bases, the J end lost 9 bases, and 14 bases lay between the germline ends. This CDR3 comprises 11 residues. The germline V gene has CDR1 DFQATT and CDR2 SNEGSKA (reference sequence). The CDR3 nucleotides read TGCAGTAAAAACGGAGAAAGTGAGCAGTTCTTC. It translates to CSKNGESEQFF.